The TCR beta chain under discussion was sequenced for a study of blood T cell repertoires in COVID-19. Looking at the study overall: The origin of the acute and convalescent COVID-19 samples was the United States, Italy and Spain. PBMCs, B-cell-depleted T cells, or T cells provided the cDNA or gDNA that made up the material.

Between the trimmed V and J ends, which lost 0 bases and 1 base, there was a span of 6 bases. The CDR3 loop spans 14 amino acids. Per the germline V gene, CDR1 is LNHNV and CDR2 is YYDKDF (reference sequence). Patients of the Seattle cohort, enrolled during active infection, were followed longitudinally. Per the authors' pipeline: The assay estimated nucleated cells by amplifying reference gene primers. Assay: immunoSEQ multiplex PCR; the TCRdb copy retains only in-frame clones and omits some. V, J and clone size reflect that table, while D and trimming were determined from the DNA. Among 150,000 to 200,000 clones listed, approximately 80% were seen once.

The chain has TRBV15 and TRBJ2-5; D is undetermined. What was sequenced was peripheral blood. This TCR was sampled from an elderly woman with COVID-19, enrolled during active disease. CDR3 residues: CATSRDNSQETQYF. The DNA of the CDR3 is TGTGCCACCAGCAGAGATAACAGCCAAGAGACCCAGTACTTC.